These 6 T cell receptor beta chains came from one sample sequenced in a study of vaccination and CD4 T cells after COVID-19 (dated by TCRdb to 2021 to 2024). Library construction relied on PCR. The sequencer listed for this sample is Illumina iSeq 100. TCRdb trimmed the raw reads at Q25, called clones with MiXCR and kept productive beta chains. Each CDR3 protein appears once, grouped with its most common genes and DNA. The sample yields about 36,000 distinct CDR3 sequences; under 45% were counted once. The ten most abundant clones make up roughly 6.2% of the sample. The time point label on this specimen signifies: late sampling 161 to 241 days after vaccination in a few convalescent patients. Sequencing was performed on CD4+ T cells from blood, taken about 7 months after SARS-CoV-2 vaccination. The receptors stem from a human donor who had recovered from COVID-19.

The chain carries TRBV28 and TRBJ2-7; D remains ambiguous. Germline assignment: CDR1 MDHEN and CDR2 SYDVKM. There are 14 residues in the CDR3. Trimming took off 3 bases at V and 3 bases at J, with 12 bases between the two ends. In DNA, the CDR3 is TGTGCCAGCAGTTTCGGCGCCCAGCACTACGAGCAGTACTTC. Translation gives CASSFGAQHYEQYF.

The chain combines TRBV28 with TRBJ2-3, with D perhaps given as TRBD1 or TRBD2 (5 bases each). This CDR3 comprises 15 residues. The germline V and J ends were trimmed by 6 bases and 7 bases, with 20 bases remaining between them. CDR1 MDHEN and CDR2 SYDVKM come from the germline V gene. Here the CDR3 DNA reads TGTGCCAGCAGGGGGACGAGCGGACCTCCCTATACGCAGTATTTT. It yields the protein CASRGTSGPPYTQYF.

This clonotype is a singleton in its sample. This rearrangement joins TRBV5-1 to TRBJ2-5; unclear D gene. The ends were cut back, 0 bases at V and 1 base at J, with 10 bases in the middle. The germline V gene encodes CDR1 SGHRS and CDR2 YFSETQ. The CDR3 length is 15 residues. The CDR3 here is CASSLGRSSQETQYF. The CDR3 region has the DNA TGCGCCAGCAGCTTGGGACGGTCGTCCCAAGAGACCCAGTACTTC.

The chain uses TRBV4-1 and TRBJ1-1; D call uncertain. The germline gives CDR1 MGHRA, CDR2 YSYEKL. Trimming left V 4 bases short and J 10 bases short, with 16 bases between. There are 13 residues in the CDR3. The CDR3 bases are TGCGCCAGCAGCCTAAATGGGATTCCTCTAGCTTTCTTT. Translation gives CASSLNGIPLAFF.

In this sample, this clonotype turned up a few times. CDR3: CASSEFGGQTNQPQHF. The CDR3 DNA is TGTGCCAGCAGTGAATTTGGGGGGCAAACCAATCAGCCCCAGCATTTT. The chain recombines TRBV6-1 with TRBJ1-5; TRBD1 might be the D (6 bases). CDR1 MNHNS and CDR2 SASEGT come from the germline V gene. The CDR3 is 16 amino acids. V lost 2 bases and J lost 3, with 14 bases in between.

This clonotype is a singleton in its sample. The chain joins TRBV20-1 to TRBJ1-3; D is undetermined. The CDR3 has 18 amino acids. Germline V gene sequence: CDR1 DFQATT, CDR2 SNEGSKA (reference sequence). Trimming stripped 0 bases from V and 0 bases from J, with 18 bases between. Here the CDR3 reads CSARDETRLPSSGNTIYF. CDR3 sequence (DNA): TGCAGTGCTAGAGATGAAACGAGATTACCGAGCTCTGGAAACACCATATATTTT.